The 27 T cell receptor beta chains in this list originate from one sample, sequenced in a study of T cells in Graves' hyperthyroidism and ophthalmopathy. Researchers amplified the TCR beta CDR3 regions from RNA transcripts. An initial round of RT-PCR targeting the TCR CDR3 relied on the HTBI primer set. TCRdb reprocessed the multiplex PCR reads with MiXCR, giving one entry per CDR3 protein. The sample contains 300,000 to 450,000 distinct CDR3 sequences, about 15% of which appear only once. The sequenced material came from blood. Receptors originate from a woman aged 55-75 years with Graves' hyperthyroidism.

Ten or more counts support this clonotype. This chain connects TRBV11-2 to TRBJ2-1; the match to TRBD2 covers 8 bases. The CDR3 has 16 amino acids. Per the germline V gene, CDR1 is SGHAT and CDR2 is FQNNGV. J gave up 2 bases and V 6 bases, and 9 bases lay outside the gene matches. This CDR3 reads CASRPIAGLAYNEQFF. CDR3 nucleotide sequence: TGTGCCAGCAGACCAATAGCGGGACTGGCCTACAATGAGCAGTTCTTC.

This clonotype was counted once. A clone one base away is much larger, so this may be a read error. The V and J genes are TRBV2 and TRBJ1-1; D is ambiguous. There are 14 residues in the CDR3. Germline CDR1 is SNHLY and CDR2 is FYNNEI. The CDR3 loop is CASNESPNIAEAFF. The DNA of the CDR3 is TGTGCCAGCAATGAATCCCCGAATATCGCTGAAGCTTTCTTT.

This clonotype was recorded at least ten times. This chain uses TRBV10-3 with TRBJ2-3; 9 nucleotides line up with TRBD2. CDR3 length equals 14 residues. V lost 6 bases, J lost 3 bases, and 4 bases stayed unmatched. Germline assignment: CDR1 ENHRY and CDR2 SYGVKD. CDR3 in DNA: TGTGCCATCAGCGGACTAGCGATAACAGATACGCAGTATTTT. As protein: CAISGLAITDTQYF.

There are many counts of this clonotype. V is TRBV6-5 and J is TRBJ2-3; no firm D call. Trimming took off 2 bases at V and 6 bases at J, with 9 bases between the two ends. The CDR3 has 13 amino acids. Germline V gene sequence: CDR1 MNHEY, CDR2 SVGAGI. The CDR3 bases are TGTGCCAGCAGTTACGTCGGATCGGATACGCAGTATTTT. This codes for CASSYVGSDTQYF.

J is TRBJ1-6 and V is TRBV24-1; weak D call: TRBD1 (6 bases). This CDR3 has 16 residues. Trimming took 3 bases from V and 7 from J, leaving 15 bases between them. Germline V gene data show CDR1 as KGHDR and CDR2 as SFDVKD. Here the CDR3 DNA reads TGTGCCACCAGTGATGGGCAACAGGGAGAAAATTCACCCCTCCACTTT. It encodes CATSDGQQGENSPLHF.

This clonotype was found many times. The rearrangement links TRBV11-2 to TRBJ2-1; TRBD2 matches 8 bases. Unmatched junction bases numbered 7, after V lost 5 bases and J lost 4 bases. Germline V gives CDR1 SGHAT, CDR2 FQNNGV. The CDR3 is 15 residues long. CDR3 loop: CASSPGSSGYNEQFF. The CDR3 nucleotides are TGTGCCAGCAGCCCTGGTTCTAGCGGGTACAATGAGCAGTTCTTC. Complete variable domain (other parts from reference TRBV11-2 and TRBJ2-1): EAGVAQSPRYKIIEKRQSVAFWCNPISGHATLYWYQQILGQGPKLLIQFQNNGVVDDSQLPKDRFSAERLKGVDSTLKIQPAKLEDSAVYLCASSPGSSGYNEQFFGPGTRLTVL.

At least ten counts were recorded for this clonotype. The chain recombines TRBV12-5 with TRBJ2-5, with a possible D match to TRBD1 (5 bases). The CDR3 contains 14 residues. The ends were cut back, 4 bases at V and 5 bases at J, with 14 bases in the middle. Germline CDR1 reads LGHNT; CDR2 reads FRNRAP. The CDR3 here is CASGSSTALETQYF. CDR3 nucleotides: TGTGCTAGTGGTTCTTCGACAGCTTTGGAGACCCAGTACTTC.

This clonotype appeared many times. This CDR3 is CASISPGRPEETQYF. CDR3 DNA sequence: TGTGCCAGCATCTCTCCCGGTCGACCTGAGGAGACCCAGTACTTC. The rearrangement links TRBV28 to TRBJ2-5; D unclear. This CDR3 has 15 amino acids. V lost 7 bases, J lost 5 bases, and 20 bases lay in between. Germline V gives CDR1 MDHEN, CDR2 SYDVKM.

This clonotype came up many times. V is TRBV28 and J is TRBJ1-2; D unclear. Germline CDR1 MDHEN, CDR2 SYDVKM. There are 13 residues in the CDR3. V gave up 1 base and J gave up 8 bases, with 11 bases separating them. CDR3 in amino acids: CASSLFLSGGYTF. CDR3 nucleotides: TGTGCCAGCAGTTTATTTCTCAGTGGGGGCTACACCTTC.

The table lists this clonotype with a few counts. The gene calls are TRBV25-1 and TRBJ2-7; 8 nucleotides match TRBD2. The germline gives CDR1 MGHDK, CDR2 SYGVNS. CDR3 size: 14 residues. Losses at the gene ends were 3 bases for V and 6 bases for J; bases not matched to a gene: 7. CDR3 in amino acids: CASSDQSRGVEQYF. The CDR3 bases are TGTGCCAGCAGTGACCAGTCGCGGGGGGTCGAGCAGTACTTC.

This clonotype appeared a few times. The chain joins TRBV6-1 to TRBJ1-5; the D is unclear. Looked up from germline, CDR1 is MNHNS and CDR2 is SASEGT. Trimming cost V 7 bases and J 1 base, with 11 bases left between them. The CDR3 spans 14 residues. CDR3 in DNA: TGTGCCAGCACCCCCCAAGGGAGCAATCAGCCCCAGCATTTT. Its translation is CASTPQGSNQPQHF.

This clonotype was seen more than once but under ten times. The CDR3 protein is CSARAARYEQYF. The CDR3 region has the DNA TGCAGTGCTAGAGCGGCCCGGTACGAGCAGTACTTC. The V and J genes are TRBV20-1 and TRBJ2-7, with no clear D. CDR3 length: 12 amino acids. From germline, CDR1 is DFQATT and CDR2 SNEGSKA (reference sequence). Between the trimmed V and J ends, which lost 1 base and 4 bases, there was a span of 8 bases.

The CDR3 region has the DNA TGTGCCAGCTCACCCCCAATGGGCACCTTGAACACTGAAGCTTTCTTT. Translation gives CASSPPMGTLNTEAFF. This rearrangement joins TRBV18 to TRBJ1-1, with D unresolved. The germline gives CDR1 KGHSH, CDR2 LQKENI. The CDR3 spans 16 residues. V was pared by 3 bases and J by 0 bases, with 14 bases between.

This clonotype was found many times. This sequence joins TRBV24-1 and TRBJ1-2, with 8 bases matching TRBD1. V was clipped by 3 bases and J by 4 bases; unmatched bases: 12. This CDR3 comprises 17 residues. Germline CDR1 reads KGHDR; CDR2 reads SFDVKD. The CDR3 bases are TGTGCCACCAGTGATGCCTCTCGGACAGGGCAAAGCTATGGCTACACCTTC. Protein: CATSDASRTGQSYGYTF.

The chain couples TRBV6-1 to TRBJ2-3, with 9 bases matching TRBD2. Germline V CDR1 and CDR2: MNHNS, SASEGT. The CDR3 is 15 amino acids. The V and J ends lost 6 bases and 1 base, in that order; junction bases with no gene match: 5. CDR3 sequence (DNA): TGTGCCAGCAGATCCAGGACTAGCGGCACAGATACGCAGTATTTT. Its protein is CASRSRTSGTDTQYF.

Worth noting for this clonotype: This may stem from a read error, because a much larger clone lies one nucleotide away. The chain recombines TRBV6-1 with TRBJ2-3, with D hard to call. The V gene's germline CDR1 is MNHNS and CDR2 SASEGT. V was shortened by 0 bases and J by 2 bases, with 6 bases between the two germline ends. The CDR3 sequence is 14 residues long. CDR3 protein: CASSEASLTDTQYF. Here the CDR3 DNA reads TGTGCCAGCAGTGAAGCTTCACTCACAGATACGCAGTATTTT.

CDR3: CASSLTVNEQYF. CDR3 nucleotide sequence: TGTGCCAGCAGTTTAACGGTGAACGAGCAGTACTTC. The chain employs TRBV28 and TRBJ2-7; no firm D call. CDR3 length: 12 amino acids. V was pared by 2 bases and J by 5 bases, with 7 bases between. In germline, CDR1 is MDHEN, CDR2 SYDVKM.

In this sample, this clonotype turned up many times. The chain carries TRBV7-8 and TRBJ2-5, with 11 bases that match TRBD2. Germline V gene sequence: CDR1 SGHVS, CDR2 FQNEAQ. The CDR3 has 18 amino acids. The ends lost 5 bases at V and 5 bases at J; junction bases unmatched: 16. CDR3 loop: CASSPHRLAGTVGETQYF. For the CDR3, the DNA is TGTGCCAGCAGCCCCCACCGACTAGCGGGGACCGTCGGGGAGACCCAGTACTTC.

The chain carries TRBV10-3 and TRBJ1-2; D is uncertain. CDR1 is ENHRY and CDR2 is SYGVKD in the germline V gene. The ends were cut back, 3 bases at V and 0 bases at J, with 14 bases in the middle. CDR3 length: 16 residues. CDR3 sequence reads: CAISDSYRETNYGYTF. The CDR3 region has the DNA TGTGCCATCAGTGATTCGTATAGGGAGACTAACTATGGCTACACCTTC.

V gene TRBV9 combines with J gene TRBJ2-1; no clear D. Trimming removed 7 bases at V and 7 bases at J, with 18 bases between. Germline V gene data show CDR1 as SGDLS and CDR2 as YYNGEE. The CDR3 length is 14 residues. CDR3 sequence reads: CASVPLSAINEQFF. CDR3 nucleotides: TGTGCCAGCGTCCCTTTGTCCGCGATAAATGAGCAGTTCTTC.

The chain joins TRBV6-7 to TRBJ1-2; 8 bases are shared with TRBD1. TRBV6-7 is reported as an ORF; its role is uncertain. The CDR3 spans 22 residues. J gave up 2 bases and V 3 bases, and 26 bases lay outside the gene matches. The CDR3 loop is CASSYNGPLETKTDRVNYGYTF. As DNA, the CDR3 is TGTGCCAGCAGTTATAATGGCCCGCTGGAAACCAAAACGGACAGGGTGAACTATGGCTACACCTTC.

Ten or more counts support this clonotype. This chain connects TRBV27 to TRBJ2-7; 7 bases fit TRBD1. The germline V gene has CDR1 MNHEY and CDR2 SMNVEV (reference sequence). The CDR3 sequence is 14 residues long. Trimming at V came to 2 bases and at J to 3 bases, leaving 4 bases not matched to a gene. The CDR3 sequence: CASSLGRGYYEQYF. CDR3 sequence (DNA): TGTGCCAGCAGTTTAGGCAGGGGGTACTACGAGCAGTACTTC.

V gene TRBV7-8 combines with J gene TRBJ1-5; D call uncertain. The CDR3 is 14 residues long. Germline V gene data show CDR1 as SGHVS and CDR2 as FQNEAQ. Trimming pared 0 bases from V and 9 bases from J, leaving 12 bases between. The CDR3 loop reads CASSLARSSGPQHF. CDR3 sequence (DNA): TGTGCCAGCAGCTTAGCGCGGAGTTCTGGGCCCCAGCATTTT.

V and J are TRBV7-9 and TRBJ1-6; 11 bases line up with TRBD1. The germline gives CDR1 SEHNR, CDR2 FQNEAQ (reference sequence). After removal of 5 bases from V and 10 bases from J, the junction contained 7 bases not matched to a gene. This CDR3 is 15 amino acids long. The CDR3 DNA reads as TGTGCCAGCAGCCTCGGACAGGGGGCGGTATCACCCCTCCACTTT. Its protein product is CASSLGQGAVSPLHF.

The chain is built from TRBV5-1 and TRBJ1-2, with a possible D match to TRBD1 (5 bases). Germline CDR1 reads SGHRS; CDR2 reads YFSETQ. V was shortened by 4 bases and J by 2 bases, with 15 bases between the two germline ends. The CDR3 contains 15 residues. For the CDR3, the DNA is TGCGCCAGCAGCCCTCCGGGACGGAAAAACTATGGCTACACCTTC. Protein product: CASSPPGRKNYGYTF.

This clonotype was found many times. The rearrangement joins TRBV18 to TRBJ1-1; maybe TRBD1 (5 bases). Germline V gene lookup returns CDR1 KGHSH and CDR2 LQKENI. CDR3 length equals 14 residues. V lost 0 bases and J 11 bases, leaving 16 bases between the germline ends. The CDR3 sequence: CASSPPASGQGAFF. CDR3 in DNA: TGTGCCAGCTCACCACCGGCGAGCGGGCAGGGCGCTTTCTTT.

This clonotype was observed at least ten times. The chain employs TRBV20-1 and TRBJ1-6; D unresolved. This CDR3 spans 14 amino acids. With 5 bases removed from V and 9 bases from J, the gap between germline ends came to 17 bases. CDR1 is DFQATT, CDR2 SNEGSKA, per germline (reference sequence). The CDR3 DNA reads TGCAGTGCTGGCCCCCCGGGATTGGGTTCACCCCTCCACTTT. Protein product: CSAGPPGLGSPLHF.